This section outlines one T cell receptor beta chain sequence together with its context. These data are taken from a study of blood T cells in healthy people across ages. Across the whole study: For every two T cells, template switching captured about one barcoded beta molecule.

The germline gives CDR1 SQVTM, CDR2 ANQGSEA. The CDR3 is 14 amino acids. Losses at the gene ends were 7 bases for V and 4 bases for J; bases not matched to a gene: 7. Each individual donor underwent a draw of approximately 10 milliliters of peripheral blood. Alongside a J-beta primer mix, a sample-barcoded 5' primer served in a second PCR lasting roughly 7 to 11 cycles. TCRdb itself ran the 5' RACE reads through MiXCR, one entry per CDR3 protein. This sample has around 1.7 million distinct CDR3 sequences, with 28% found just once. Sequencing was carried out using blood. The genes are TRBV29-1 and TRBJ2-1, with 10 nucleotides matching TRBD1. The sequence derives from a woman in her twenties or thirties in good health. Here the CDR3 reads CSDDRDRGYNEQFF. In nucleotides, the CDR3 is TGCAGCGATGACCGGGACAGGGGATACAATGAGCAGTTCTTC.